The rows below give T cell receptor beta chains drawn from one sample of a study of shared clonotypes between healthy human individuals. Assay used: immunoSEQ multiplex PCR; TCRdb lists only in-frame clones, some missing. Of some 490,000 clones in the sample, about 78% were seen once. Sample: PBMCs. The receptors were sampled from a woman aged 40-49 years in good health. Some clones in this sample may be carry-over from other donors' samples. CDR3s include the opening cysteine and the closing phenylalanine or tryptophan. Fields, in order: V gene, J gene, clone size, D gene, CDR3 DNA, CDR3 protein. D genes are given only for firm matches. Rows may omit the clone size; those that give it use once, few, many or a size class.

v_call: TRBV2; j_call: TRBJ2-1; clone_size: NA; d_call: NA; cdr3_nt: TGTGCCAGCTTTCAGACTACCAATGAGCAGTTCTTC; cdr3_aa: CASFQTTNEQFF
v_call: TRBV18; j_call: TRBJ2-7; clone_size: few; d_call: TRBD1; cdr3_nt: TGTGCCAGCTCCAACCGGATGACAGGGAACTCCTACGAGCAGTACTTC; cdr3_aa: CASSNRMTGNSYEQYF
v_call: TRBV15; j_call: TRBJ2-3; clone_size: NA; d_call: NA; cdr3_nt: TGTGCCACCAGCAGAGATTTTGGCAGCACAGATACGCAGTATTTT; cdr3_aa: CATSRDFGSTDTQYF
v_call: TRBV6-1; j_call: TRBJ2-6; clone_size: NA; d_call: NA; cdr3_nt: TGTGCCAGCAGTGCCCGATGGGGCTCTGGGGCCAACGTCCTGACTTTC; cdr3_aa: CASSARWGSGANVLTF
v_call: TRBV11-2; j_call: TRBJ2-1; clone_size: once; d_call: NA; cdr3_nt: TGTGCCAGCAGCCCCCCCGGACTTCGCAATGAGCAGTTCTTC; cdr3_aa: CASSPPGLRNEQFF
v_call: TRBV5-4; j_call: TRBJ2-1; clone_size: NA; d_call: TRBD2; cdr3_nt: TGTGCCAGCAGCCGGGGACAGTCCGGGACTAGCGCCTACAATGAGCAGTTCTTC; cdr3_aa: CASSRGQSGTSAYNEQFF
v_call: TRBV9; j_call: TRBJ2-1; clone_size: NA; d_call: TRBD1; cdr3_nt: TGTGCCAGCAGCGTAGGGACAGGGTGGAATGAGCAGTTCTTC; cdr3_aa: CASSVGTGWNEQFF
v_call: TRBV19; j_call: TRBJ2-2; clone_size: NA; d_call: NA; cdr3_nt: TGTGCCAGTAGTATAGGCACCGGGGAGCTGTTTTTT; cdr3_aa: CASSIGTGELFF
v_call: TRBV6-5; j_call: TRBJ1-6; clone_size: NA; d_call: NA; cdr3_nt: TGTGCCAGCCGAAACAGGGTCGGTAGTTCACCCCTCCACTTT; cdr3_aa: CASRNRVGSSPLHF
v_call: TRBV6-1; j_call: TRBJ2-1; clone_size: NA; d_call: TRBD2; cdr3_nt: TGTGCCAGCAGTGAACCCGGGAGGGCCAACAATGAGCAGTTCTTC; cdr3_aa: CASSEPGRANNEQFF
v_call: TRBV2; j_call: TRBJ2-3; clone_size: once; d_call: TRBD1; cdr3_nt: TGTGCCAGCAGTGGGGCAGGGGGAACAGATACGCAGTATTTT; cdr3_aa: CASSGAGGTDTQYF
v_call: TRBV30; j_call: TRBJ1-2; clone_size: NA; d_call: NA; cdr3_nt: TGTGCCTGGGGCTCAAAGGGACATTGGCGCGGCTACACCTTC; cdr3_aa: CAWGSKGHWRGYTF
v_call: TRBV7-9; j_call: TRBJ1-1; clone_size: NA; d_call: NA; cdr3_nt: TGTGCCGGTCAACGGCCAGGGTTCACTGAAGCTTTCTTT; cdr3_aa: CAGQRPGFTEAFF
v_call: TRBV15; j_call: TRBJ2-3; clone_size: few; d_call: NA; cdr3_nt: TGTGCCACCAGCAGGCGGGTTGGAGGAGGAGATACGCAGTATTTT; cdr3_aa: CATSRRVGGGDTQYF
v_call: TRBV6-6; j_call: TRBJ1-5; clone_size: NA; d_call: TRBD1; cdr3_nt: TGTGCCAGCAGGCCCGGGACAGGGGCCCAGCCCCAGCATTTT; cdr3_aa: CASRPGTGAQPQHF
v_call: TRBV7-2; j_call: TRBJ1-1; clone_size: NA; d_call: TRBD1; cdr3_nt: TGTGCCAGCAGCTCGGCTTACGAACAGGGGGCTGAAGCTTTCTTT; cdr3_aa: CASSSAYEQGAEAFF
v_call: TRBV19; j_call: TRBJ1-5; clone_size: many; d_call: TRBD1; cdr3_nt: TGTGCCAGTAGTAACCCACAGGGGGCCGATCAGCCCCAGCATTTT; cdr3_aa: CASSNPQGADQPQHF
v_call: TRBV7-8; j_call: TRBJ1-5; clone_size: NA; d_call: NA; cdr3_nt: TGTGCCAGCAGCCCTCGATCCGGCCAGCCCCAGCATTTT; cdr3_aa: CASSPRSGQPQHF
v_call: TRBV11-2; j_call: TRBJ1-4; clone_size: NA; d_call: NA; cdr3_nt: TGTGCCAGCAGCTCCCGGGGCGGAAATGAAAAACTGTTTTTT; cdr3_aa: CASSSRGGNEKLFF
v_call: TRBV7-9; j_call: TRBJ1-5; clone_size: NA; d_call: NA; cdr3_nt: TGTGCCAGCAGCGCGACAGATCAGCCCCAGCATTTT; cdr3_aa: CASSATDQPQHF
v_call: TRBV19; j_call: TRBJ2-1; clone_size: NA; d_call: TRBD2; cdr3_nt: TGTGCCAGTAGTATGGCGGGAGGCAATGAGCAGTTCTTC; cdr3_aa: CASSMAGGNEQFF
v_call: TRBV7-9; j_call: TRBJ2-4; clone_size: NA; d_call: NA; cdr3_nt: TGTGCCAGCAGCTTCCATTCACACCGCGGCAAAAACATTCAGTACTTC; cdr3_aa: CASSFHSHRGKNIQYF
v_call: TRBV10-3; j_call: TRBJ2-7; clone_size: NA; d_call: TRBD1; cdr3_nt: TGTGCCATCAGTGGTCGGGACAGGGACGAGCAGTACTTC; cdr3_aa: CAISGRDRDEQYF
v_call: TRBV5-1; j_call: TRBJ2-4; clone_size: NA; d_call: NA; cdr3_nt: TGCGCCAGCAGCTTGGACGGTTTGGCCAAAAACATTCAGTACTTC; cdr3_aa: CASSLDGLAKNIQYF
v_call: TRBV4-1; j_call: TRBJ1-1; clone_size: NA; d_call: TRBD1; cdr3_nt: TGCGCCAGCAGCCCGAAACAGGGGGCGAACACTGAAGCTTTCTTT; cdr3_aa: CASSPKQGANTEAFF
v_call: TRBV11-2; j_call: TRBJ2-6; clone_size: NA; d_call: NA; cdr3_nt: TGTGCCAGCAGCTTAGATCCGGGCTCTGGGGCCAACGTCCTGACTTTC; cdr3_aa: CASSLDPGSGANVLTF
v_call: TRBV28; j_call: TRBJ1-2; clone_size: once; d_call: TRBD1; cdr3_nt: TGTGCCAGCAGTTTACGTGGACAGGGGAGCGGTTACACCTTC; cdr3_aa: CASSLRGQGSGYTF
v_call: TRBV28; j_call: TRBJ2-5; clone_size: few; d_call: NA; cdr3_nt: TGTGCCAGCAGTTTAGGAGGGTCGGGGGAGACCCAGTACTTC; cdr3_aa: CASSLGGSGETQYF
v_call: TRBV10-2; j_call: TRBJ2-1; clone_size: NA; d_call: NA; cdr3_nt: TGCGCCAGCAGTGAGGTTACAGAGCAGTTCTTC; cdr3_aa: CASSEVTEQFF
v_call: TRBV10-1; j_call: TRBJ2-7; clone_size: NA; d_call: TRBD2; cdr3_nt: TGCGCCAGCAGTGACTCAGGGACTAGCGGATACTACGAGCAGTACTTC; cdr3_aa: CASSDSGTSGYYEQYF
v_call: TRBV2; j_call: TRBJ2-5; clone_size: NA; d_call: TRBD2; cdr3_nt: TGTGCCAGCAGGGCGGGACTAGCGGGCGGAGAGACCCAGTACTTC; cdr3_aa: CASRAGLAGGETQYF
v_call: TRBV18; j_call: TRBJ2-6; clone_size: NA; d_call: TRBD1; cdr3_nt: TGTGCCAGCTCACCAAACCCGGGACAGGGGGCTTCTGGGGCCAACGTCCTGACTTTC; cdr3_aa: CASSPNPGQGASGANVLTF